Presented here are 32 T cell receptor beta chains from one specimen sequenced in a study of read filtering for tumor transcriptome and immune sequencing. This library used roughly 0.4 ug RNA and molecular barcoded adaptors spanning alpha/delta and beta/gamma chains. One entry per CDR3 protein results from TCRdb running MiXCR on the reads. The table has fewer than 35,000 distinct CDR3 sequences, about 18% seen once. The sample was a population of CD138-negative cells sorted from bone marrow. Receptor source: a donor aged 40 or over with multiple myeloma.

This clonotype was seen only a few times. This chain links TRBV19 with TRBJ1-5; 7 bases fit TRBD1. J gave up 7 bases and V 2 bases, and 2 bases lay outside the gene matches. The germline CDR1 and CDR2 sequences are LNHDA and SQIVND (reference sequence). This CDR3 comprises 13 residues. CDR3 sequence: CASSIQGVQPQHF. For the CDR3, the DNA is TGTGCCAGTAGTATACAGGGGGTGCAGCCCCAGCATTTT.

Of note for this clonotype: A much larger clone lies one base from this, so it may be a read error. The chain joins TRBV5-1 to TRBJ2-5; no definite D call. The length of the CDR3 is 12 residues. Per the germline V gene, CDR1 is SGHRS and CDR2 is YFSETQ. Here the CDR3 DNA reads TGCGCCAGCAGCTTGGCGGAAGAGACCCAGGACTTC. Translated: CASSLAEETQDF.

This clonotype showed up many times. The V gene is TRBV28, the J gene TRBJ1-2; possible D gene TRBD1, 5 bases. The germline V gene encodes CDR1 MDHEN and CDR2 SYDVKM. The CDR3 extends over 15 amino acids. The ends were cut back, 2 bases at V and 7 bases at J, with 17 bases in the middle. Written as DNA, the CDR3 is TGTGCCAGCAGTTTAGGGTCGGGGGAGGAACTTGGCTACACCTTC. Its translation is CASSLGSGEELGYTF.

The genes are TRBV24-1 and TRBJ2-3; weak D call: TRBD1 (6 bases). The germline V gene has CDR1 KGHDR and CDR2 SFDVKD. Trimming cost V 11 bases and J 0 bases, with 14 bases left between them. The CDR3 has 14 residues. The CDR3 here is CAIRGLTSTDTQYF. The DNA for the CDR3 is TGTGCCATCAGGGGCCTTACTAGCACAGATACGCAGTATTTT.

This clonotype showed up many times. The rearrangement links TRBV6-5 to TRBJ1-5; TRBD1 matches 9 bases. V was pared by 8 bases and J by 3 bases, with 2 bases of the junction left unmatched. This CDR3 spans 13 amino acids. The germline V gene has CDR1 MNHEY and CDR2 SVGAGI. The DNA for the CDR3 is TGTGCCAGCCACAGGGGGCTCAATCAGCCCCAGCATTTT. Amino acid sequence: CASHRGLNQPQHF.

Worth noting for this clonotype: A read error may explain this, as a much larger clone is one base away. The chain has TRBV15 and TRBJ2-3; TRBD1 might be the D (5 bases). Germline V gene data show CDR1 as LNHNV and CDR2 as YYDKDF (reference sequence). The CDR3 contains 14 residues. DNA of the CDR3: TGTGCCACCAGCAGACCACAGGCCACAGCTACGCAGTATTTT. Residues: CATSRPQATATQYF.

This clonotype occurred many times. CDR3 in DNA: TGTGCCAGCAGTTTGGACAGGGGTGGCGGGCCCCAGCATTTT. Translating it yields CASSLDRGGGPQHF. The J gene is TRBJ1-5, the V gene TRBV12-3 or TRBV12-4, with 9 bases lining up with TRBD1. The J segment lost 9 bases and the V segment lost 3 bases, leaving 6 bases of the junction unmatched. This CDR3 has 14 residues.

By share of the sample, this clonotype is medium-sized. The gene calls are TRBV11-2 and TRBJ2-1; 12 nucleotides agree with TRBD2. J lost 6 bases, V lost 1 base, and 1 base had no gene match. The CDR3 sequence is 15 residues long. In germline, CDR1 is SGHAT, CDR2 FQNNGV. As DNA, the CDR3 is TGTGCCAGCAGCTTAGGGACTAGCGGGACCAATGAGCAGTTCTTC. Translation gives CASSLGTSGTNEQFF.

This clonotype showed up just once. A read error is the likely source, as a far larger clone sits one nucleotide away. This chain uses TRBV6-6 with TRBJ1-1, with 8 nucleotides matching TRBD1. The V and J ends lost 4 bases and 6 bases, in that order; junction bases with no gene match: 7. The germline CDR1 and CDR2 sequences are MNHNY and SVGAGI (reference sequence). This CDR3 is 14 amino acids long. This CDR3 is CASSSQGAGAEAFF. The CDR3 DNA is TGTGCCAGCAGTTCGCAGGGGGCAGGTGCTGAAGCTTTCTTT.

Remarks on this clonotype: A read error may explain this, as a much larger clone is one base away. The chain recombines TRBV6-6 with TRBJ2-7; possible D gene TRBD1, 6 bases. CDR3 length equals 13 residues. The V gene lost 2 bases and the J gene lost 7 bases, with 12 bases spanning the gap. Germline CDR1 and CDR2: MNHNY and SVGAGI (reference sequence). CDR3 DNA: TGTGCCAGCAGTTACCACGGTAGGGGGGAGCAGTACTTC. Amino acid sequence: CASSYHGRGEQYF.

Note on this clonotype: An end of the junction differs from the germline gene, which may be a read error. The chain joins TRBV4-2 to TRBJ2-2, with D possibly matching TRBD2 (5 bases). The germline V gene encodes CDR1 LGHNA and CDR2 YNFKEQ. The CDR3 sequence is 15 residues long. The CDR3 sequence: CASSQGVTTTGELFF. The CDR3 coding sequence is TGTGCCAGCAGCCAAGGTGTGACTACGACCGGGGAGCTGTTCTTT.

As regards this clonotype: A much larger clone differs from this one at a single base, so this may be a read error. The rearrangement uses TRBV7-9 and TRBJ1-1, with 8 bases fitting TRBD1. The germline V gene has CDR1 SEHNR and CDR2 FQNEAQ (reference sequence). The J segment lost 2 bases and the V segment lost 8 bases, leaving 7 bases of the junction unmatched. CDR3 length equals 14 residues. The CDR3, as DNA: TGTGCCAGCGCCCTGACAGGGGAAAACACTGAAGCTTTCTTT. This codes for CASALTGENTEAFF.

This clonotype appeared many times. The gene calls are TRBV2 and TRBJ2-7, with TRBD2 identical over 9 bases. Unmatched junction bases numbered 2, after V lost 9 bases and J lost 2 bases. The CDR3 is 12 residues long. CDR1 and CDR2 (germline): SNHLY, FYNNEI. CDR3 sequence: CASSGGPYEQYF. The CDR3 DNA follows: TGTGCCAGTAGCGGGGGTCCCTACGAGCAGTACTTC.

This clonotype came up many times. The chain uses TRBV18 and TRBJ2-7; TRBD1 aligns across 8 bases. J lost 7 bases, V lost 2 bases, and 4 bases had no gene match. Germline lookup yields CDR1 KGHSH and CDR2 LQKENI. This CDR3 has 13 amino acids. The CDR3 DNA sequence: TGTGCCAGCTCACCAGGACAGGGAAGGGAGCAGTACTTC. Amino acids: CASSPGQGREQYF.

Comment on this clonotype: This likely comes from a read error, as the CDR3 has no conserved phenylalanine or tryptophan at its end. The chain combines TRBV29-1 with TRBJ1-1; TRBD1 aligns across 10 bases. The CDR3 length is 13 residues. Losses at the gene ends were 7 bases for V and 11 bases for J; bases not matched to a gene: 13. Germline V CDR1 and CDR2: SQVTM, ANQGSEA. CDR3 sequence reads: CSAATGTGADAFI. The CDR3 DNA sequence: TGCAGCGCAGCGACCGGGACAGGGGCAGATGCTTTCATT.

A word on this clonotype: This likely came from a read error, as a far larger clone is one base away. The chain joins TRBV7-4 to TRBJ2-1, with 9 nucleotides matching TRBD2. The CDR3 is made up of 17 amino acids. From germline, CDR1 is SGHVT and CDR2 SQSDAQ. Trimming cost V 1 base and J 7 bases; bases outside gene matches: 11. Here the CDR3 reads CASSLGGIAGVENEQFF. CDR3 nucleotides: TGTGCCAGCAGCTTAGGTGGAATAGCGGGGGTGGAAAATGAGCAGTTCTTC.

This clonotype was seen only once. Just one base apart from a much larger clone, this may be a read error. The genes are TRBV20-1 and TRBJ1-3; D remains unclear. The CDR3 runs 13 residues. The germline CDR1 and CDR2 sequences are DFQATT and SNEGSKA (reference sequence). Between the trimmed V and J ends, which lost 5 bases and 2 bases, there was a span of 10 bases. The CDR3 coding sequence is TGCAGTGCTTGGGGTCTCCCTGGAAACACCATATATTTT. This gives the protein CSAWGLPGNTIYF.

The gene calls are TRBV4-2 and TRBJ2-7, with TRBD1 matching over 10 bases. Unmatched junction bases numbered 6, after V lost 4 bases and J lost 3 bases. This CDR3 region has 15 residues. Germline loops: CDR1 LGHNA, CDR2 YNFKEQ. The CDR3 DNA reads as TGTGCCAGCAGCCTAAGGACAGGGGGGAACTACGAGCAGTACTTC. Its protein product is CASSLRTGGNYEQYF.

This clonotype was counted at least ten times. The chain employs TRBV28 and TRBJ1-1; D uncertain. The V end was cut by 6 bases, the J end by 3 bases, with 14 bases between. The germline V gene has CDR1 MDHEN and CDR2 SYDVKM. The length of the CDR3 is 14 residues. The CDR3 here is CASRRHPLDTEAFF. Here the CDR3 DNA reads TGTGCCAGCAGAAGACACCCTCTGGACACTGAAGCTTTCTTT.

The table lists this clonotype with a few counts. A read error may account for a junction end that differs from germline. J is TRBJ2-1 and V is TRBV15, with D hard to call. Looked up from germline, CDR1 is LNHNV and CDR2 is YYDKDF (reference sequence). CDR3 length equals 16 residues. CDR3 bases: TGTTCCACCAGCAGGCTCGGGCCACTCTCCTACAATGAGCAGTTCTTC. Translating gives CSTSRLGPLSYNEQFF.

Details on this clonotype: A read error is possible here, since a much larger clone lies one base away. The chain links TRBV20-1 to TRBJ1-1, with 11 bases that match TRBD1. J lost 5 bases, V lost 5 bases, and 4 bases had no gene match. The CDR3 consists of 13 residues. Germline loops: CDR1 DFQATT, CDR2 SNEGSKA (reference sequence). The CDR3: CSAGTGGGTEAFF. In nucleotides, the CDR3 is TGCAGTGCTGGGACAGGGGGGGGAACTGAAGCTTTCTTT.

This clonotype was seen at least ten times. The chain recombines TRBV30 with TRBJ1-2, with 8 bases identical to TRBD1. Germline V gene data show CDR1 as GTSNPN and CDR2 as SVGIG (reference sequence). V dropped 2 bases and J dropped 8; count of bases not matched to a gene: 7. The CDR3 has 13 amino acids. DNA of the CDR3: TGTGCCTGGAGTCTTCAGGGGGCGTTGGGCTACACCTTC. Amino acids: CAWSLQGALGYTF.

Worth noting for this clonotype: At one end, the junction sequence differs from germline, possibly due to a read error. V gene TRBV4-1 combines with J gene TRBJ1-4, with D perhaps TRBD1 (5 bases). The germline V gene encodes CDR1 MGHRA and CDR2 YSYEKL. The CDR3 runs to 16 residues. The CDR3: CASSQDDWARDGKLSF. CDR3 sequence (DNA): TGCGCCAGCAGCCAAGATGATTGGGCCAGGGATGGAAAACTGTCTTTT.

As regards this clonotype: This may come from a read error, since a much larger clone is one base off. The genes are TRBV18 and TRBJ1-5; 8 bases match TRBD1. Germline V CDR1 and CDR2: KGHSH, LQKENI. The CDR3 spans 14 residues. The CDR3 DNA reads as TGTGCCAGCCCACCCGGGACAGGAGGACAGCCCCAGCATTTT. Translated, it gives CASPPGTGGQPQHF.

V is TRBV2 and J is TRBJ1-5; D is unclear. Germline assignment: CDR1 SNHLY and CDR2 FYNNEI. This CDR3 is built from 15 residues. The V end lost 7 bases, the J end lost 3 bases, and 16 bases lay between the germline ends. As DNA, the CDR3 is TGTGCCAGCACCCCTAGTGCAGCCTACAATCAGCCCCAGCATTTT. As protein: CASTPSAAYNQPQHF.

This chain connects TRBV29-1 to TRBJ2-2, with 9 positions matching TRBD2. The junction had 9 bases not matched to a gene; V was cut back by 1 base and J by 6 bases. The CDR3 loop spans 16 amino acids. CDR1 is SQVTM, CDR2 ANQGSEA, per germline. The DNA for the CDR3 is TGCAGCGTTGAAGCTGGCGGGAGGGCCTCGTCCGGGGAGCTGTTTTTT. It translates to CSVEAGGRASSGELFF.

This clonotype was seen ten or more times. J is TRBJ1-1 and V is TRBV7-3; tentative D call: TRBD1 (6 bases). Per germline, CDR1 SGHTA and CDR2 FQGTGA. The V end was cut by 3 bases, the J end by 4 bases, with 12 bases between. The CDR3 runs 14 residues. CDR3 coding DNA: TGTGCCAGCAGCTTGTCACAGGGAGCCACTGAAGCTTTCTTT. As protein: CASSLSQGATEAFF.

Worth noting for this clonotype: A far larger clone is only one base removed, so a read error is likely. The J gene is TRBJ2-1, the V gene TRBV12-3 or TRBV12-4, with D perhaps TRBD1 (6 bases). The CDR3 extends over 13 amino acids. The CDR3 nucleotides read TGTGCCAGCAGTTTCTCCAGGGGCAATGGGCAGTTCTTC. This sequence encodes CASSFSRGNGQFF.

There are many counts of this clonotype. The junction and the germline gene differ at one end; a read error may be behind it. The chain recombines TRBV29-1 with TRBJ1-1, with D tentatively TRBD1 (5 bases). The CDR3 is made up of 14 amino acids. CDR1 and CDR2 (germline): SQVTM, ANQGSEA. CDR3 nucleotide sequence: TGCAGCTCATCCCCCCGGGCAGGGAACCCTGAAGCTTTCTTT. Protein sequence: CSSSPRAGNPEAFF.

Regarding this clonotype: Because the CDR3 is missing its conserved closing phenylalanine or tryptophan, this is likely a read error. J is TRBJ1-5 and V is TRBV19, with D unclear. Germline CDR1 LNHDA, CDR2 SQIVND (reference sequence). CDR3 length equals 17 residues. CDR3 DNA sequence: TGTGCCAGCAGTATTTCGGGGTTTTGGGATAGCAATCAGCCCCAGCATCTT. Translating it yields CASSISGFWDSNQPQHL.

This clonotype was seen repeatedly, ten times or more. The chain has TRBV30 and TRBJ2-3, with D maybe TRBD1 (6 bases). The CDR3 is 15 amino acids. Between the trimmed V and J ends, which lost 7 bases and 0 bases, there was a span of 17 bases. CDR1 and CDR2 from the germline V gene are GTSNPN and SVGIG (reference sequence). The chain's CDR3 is CASQGRGSSTDTQYF. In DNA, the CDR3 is TGTGCCTCACAGGGTAGGGGGTCCAGCACAGATACGCAGTATTTT.

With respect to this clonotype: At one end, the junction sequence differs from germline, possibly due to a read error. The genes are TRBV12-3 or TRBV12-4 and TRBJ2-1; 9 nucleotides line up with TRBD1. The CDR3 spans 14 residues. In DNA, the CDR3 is TGTGCCAGCATACCAGGTACAGGGGGCGGTGAGCAGATCTTC. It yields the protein CASIPGTGGGEQIF.